This T cell receptor beta chain was captured in a study of T cell changes during pregnancy in multiple sclerosis. Trimming took off 0 bases at V and 7 bases at J, with 14 bases between the two ends. This CDR3 is 15 amino acids long. CDR1 and CDR2 (germline): SGHRS, YFSETQ. Generated by immunoSEQ multiplex PCR, the TCRdb table keeps only in-frame clones and is missing some. The top ten hold 1.2% of the sample, which has approximately 37,000 clones, approximately 89% seen once. The material was CD4+ T cells from peripheral blood mononuclear cells, obtained in the first trimester of pregnancy. J is TRBJ2-1 and V is TRBV5-1; tentative D call: TRBD1 (5 bases). This receptor was identified in a female donor with multiple sclerosis, enrolled in a pregnancy study. CDR3 amino acids: CASSLVGAEINEQFF. For the CDR3, the DNA is TGCGCCAGCAGCTTGGTAGGGGCGGAAATAAATGAGCAGTTCTTC.